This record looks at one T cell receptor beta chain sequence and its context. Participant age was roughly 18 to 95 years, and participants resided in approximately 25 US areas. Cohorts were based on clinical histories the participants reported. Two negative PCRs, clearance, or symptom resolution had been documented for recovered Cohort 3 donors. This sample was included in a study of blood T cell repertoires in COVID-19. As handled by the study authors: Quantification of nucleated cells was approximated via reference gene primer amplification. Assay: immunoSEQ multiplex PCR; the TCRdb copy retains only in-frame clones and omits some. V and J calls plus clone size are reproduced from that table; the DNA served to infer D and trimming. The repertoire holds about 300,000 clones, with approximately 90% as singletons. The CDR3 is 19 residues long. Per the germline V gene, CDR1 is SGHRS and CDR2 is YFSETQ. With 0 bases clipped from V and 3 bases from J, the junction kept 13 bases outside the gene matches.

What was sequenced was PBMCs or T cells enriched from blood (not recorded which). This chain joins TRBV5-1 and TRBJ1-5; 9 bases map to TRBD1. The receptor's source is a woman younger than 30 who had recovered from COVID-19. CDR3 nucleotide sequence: TGCGCCAGCAGCTTGGTTAAGGTTAGGGACAGGGACCTCAATCAGCCCCAGCATTTT. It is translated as CASSLVKVRDRDLNQPQHF.